This T cell receptor (beta chain) was identified during a study of blood T cell repertoires in COVID-19. Looking at the study overall: Sample material is recorded as cDNA or gDNA derived from T cells, B-cell-depleted T cells, or PBMCs.

Participant age was about 18 to 100 years, and participants resided in roughly 24 US areas. In assigning cohorts, the study relied on participant-reported clinical history. Under the authors' procedure: Reference gene primers were amplified, and this amplification served to estimate nucleated cell counts. The protocol was immunoSEQ multiplex PCR, while the TCRdb copy is restricted to in-frame clones and leaves out a portion. V and J calls plus clone size are reproduced from that table; the DNA served to infer D and trimming. Here the sample spans about 200,000 clones, approximately 82% being singletons. V lost 2 bases, J lost 1 base, and 6 bases lay in between. Germline CDR1 reads MNHEY; CDR2 reads SVGAGI. The CDR3 runs 14 residues.

V is TRBV6-5 and J is TRBJ1-5; D gene unclear. The TCR sequence derives from a woman aged 55-70 years with acute COVID-19. Material: PBMCs or T cells enriched from blood (not recorded which). This chain's CDR3 is CASSYPGSNQPQHF. The CDR3 DNA reads as TGTGCCAGCAGTTACCCGGGAAGCAATCAGCCCCAGCATTTT.